Reported below is one TCR beta chain. Its antigen is not known. Treatment meaning: some 19 received Ad26.COV2.S at low or high dose, single or two shots; 5 received placebo; per-sample allocation not given. Collection of samples fell on day 63 after the first vaccine or placebo injection. Adults aged 18-55 years in Boston included the donor. The V gene lost 5 bases and the J gene lost 1 base, with 14 bases spanning the gap. From germline, CDR1 is MDHEN and CDR2 SYDVKM. The CDR3 is 15 amino acids. The sample belongs to a study of Ad26.COV2.S vaccination and SARS-CoV-2 variants. Findings and caveats of the study: Reports say spike-specific CD8+ and CD4+ T cell responses covered substantial breadth after vaccination. Vaccinated and placebo-treated recipients had similar non-spike TCR breadth.

Some clones are missing from TCRdb's copy, which holds only in-frame ones; the method was immunoSEQ multiplex PCR. The repertoire holds about 350,000 clones, with around 89% as singletons. The rearrangement uses TRBV28 and TRBJ1-1, with a possible D match to TRBD1 (6 bases). The TCR sequence derives from a person aged 18-65 years who received the Ad26.COV2.S COVID-19 vaccine or a placebo. The material was peripheral blood, obtained in a trial of Ad26.COV2.S vaccine versus placebo. CDR3 sequence reads: CASSLPQGTNTEAFF. The DNA of the CDR3 is TGTGCCAGCAGTCTACCACAGGGAACGAACACTGAAGCTTTCTTT.